This T cell receptor (beta chain) was documented in a study of T-cell reconstitution after alpha-beta-depleted transplantation in children. A remark on this clonotype: Its antigen is not identified.

Overall study findings and caveats: By about two months after transplant, alpha-beta T cells reportedly arose from several hundred graft clones that had expanded. Recipient T cells and thymic progenitors that survived gave rise to the high TCRbeta diversity observed at day 60 in some patients. Newly generated T cells supplied most T-cell counts and diversity one year post-transplant.

Unique molecular identifiers were used to barcode this TCRbeta library. TCRdb independently ran MiXCR on the PCR reads; one entry per CDR3 protein. This table holds 98,000 or so distinct CDR3 sequences, less than 25% found once. The junction had 4 bases not matched to a gene; V was cut back by 4 bases and J by 5 bases. Germline values: CDR1 LGHDT, CDR2 YNNKEL (reference sequence). The CDR3 sequence is 13 residues long. V is TRBV3-1 and J is TRBJ1-1, with 7 bases fitting TRBD1. The source was PBMCs, collected before TCRalphabeta/CD19-depleted stem cell transplant. The sequence was obtained from a boy between 2 and 15 years old with acute lymphoblastic leukemia, due to receive a stem cell transplant. The CDR3 DNA reads as TGTGCCAGCAGCCCTCTGACAGGGACTGAAGCTTTCTTT. Encoded protein: CASSPLTGTEAFF.